These 12 T cell receptor beta chains originate from one sample sequenced in a study of cytomegalovirus exposure and HLA in healthy donors. This PCR relied on a set of 60 Vbeta primers and 13 Jbeta primers. Using immunoSEQ multiplex PCR, the repertoire was profiled, and TCRdb retains in-frame clones only, with some absent. The data show some 210,000 clones, 70% to 80% seen once. Specimen: PBMCs. The receptors here all came from a male donor in good health and CMV-seronegative.

The chain carries TRBV5-4 and TRBJ2-3; D is possibly TRBD1 (5 bases). V was trimmed by 2 bases and J by 3 bases, leaving 16 bases between them. The CDR3 totals 16 residues. Germline V gene sequence: CDR1 SGHNT, CDR2 YYREEE (reference sequence). The CDR3 sequence is CASSFTSQAITDTQYF. The CDR3 nucleotides read TGTGCCAGCAGCTTTACTTCACAGGCAATTACAGATACGCAGTATTTT. Full variable domain (rest looked up from reference TRBV5-4 and TRBJ2-3): ETGVTQSPTHLIKTRGQQVTLRCSSQSGHNTVSWYQQALGQGPQFIFQYYREEENGRGNFPPRFSGLQFPNYSSELNVNALELDDSALYLCASSFTSQAITDTQYFGPGTRLTVL.

This clone was recorded once. The missing conserved phenylalanine or tryptophan at the end of this CDR3 makes a read error likely. The rearrangement links TRBV7-6 to TRBJ2-7; 7 nucleotides line up with TRBD1. Unmatched junction bases numbered 2, after V lost 1 base and J lost 2 bases. CDR1 and CDR2 (germline): SGHVS, FNYEAQ. CDR3 size: 14 residues. The CDR3 DNA reads TGTGCCAGCAGCTTAGAGGGGGCGGCCTACGAGCAGTACCTC. Translated, it gives CASSLEGAAYEQYL.

The chain has TRBV6-1 and TRBJ2-5, with D perhaps matching TRBD2 (6 bases). This CDR3 contains 12 residues. V gave up 6 bases and J gave up 5 bases, with 10 bases separating them. Germline CDR1 MNHNS, CDR2 SASEGT. The CDR3: CASRRGSETQYF. The CDR3 nucleotides read TGTGCCAGCAGGCGGGGCAGCGAGACCCAGTACTTC.

A note on this clone: This specimen includes other DNA sequences encoding the same CDR3. This chain uses TRBV6-6 with TRBJ1-1, with D maybe TRBD1 (6 bases). Trimming pared 6 bases from V and 6 bases from J, leaving 14 bases between. Germline V gene lookup returns CDR1 MNHNY and CDR2 SVGAGI (reference sequence). This CDR3 contains 13 residues. This chain's CDR3 is CASSRQGHAEAFF. The CDR3 DNA reads TGTGCCAGCAGCCGGCAGGGGCACGCTGAAGCTTTCTTT.

This clone was observed a handful of times. The chain joins TRBV28 to TRBJ2-7; D is possibly TRBD1 (6 bases). There are 13 residues in the CDR3. V gave up 7 bases and J gave up 0 bases, with 10 bases separating them. CDR1 and CDR2 (germline): MDHEN, SYDVKM. CDR3 protein: CASTLDSSYEQYF. For the CDR3, the DNA is TGTGCCAGCACCTTGGACAGCTCCTACGAGCAGTACTTC.

This chain uses TRBV4-3 with TRBJ2-1, with TRBD2 matching 11 bases. The CDR3 has 15 residues. Germline V gene sequence: CDR1 LGHNA, CDR2 YSLEER. Losses at the gene ends were 4 bases for V and 5 bases for J; bases not matched to a gene: 4. CDR3 nucleotides: TGCGCCAGCAGCCCCGTAGCGGGAGGGCACAATGAGCAGTTCTTC. Translation: CASSPVAGGHNEQFF.

This clone was found once. This chain joins TRBV11-2 and TRBJ2-5; TRBD1 matches at 8 bases. The junction had 4 bases not matched to a gene; V was cut back by 5 bases and J by 5 bases. The CDR3 contains 13 residues. Germline loops: CDR1 SGHAT, CDR2 FQNNGV. In nucleotides, the CDR3 is TGTGCCAGCAGCCGGACAGGGAGGGAGACCCAGTACTTC. The encoded protein is CASSRTGRETQYF.

V is TRBV4-1 and J is TRBJ1-1; no clear D gene. Germline CDR1 reads MGHRA; CDR2 reads YSYEKL. The CDR3 sequence is 13 residues long. Trimming took 3 bases from V and 0 from J, leaving 5 bases between them. The CDR3 region is CASSHDLNTEAFF. The CDR3 DNA is TGCGCCAGCAGCCACGACTTGAACACTGAAGCTTTCTTT.

There are a few counts of this clone. The rearrangement uses TRBV5-5 and TRBJ2-5; a weak D match, TRBD1 (5 bases). CDR1 SGHKS and CDR2 YYEKEE come from the germline V gene (reference sequence). Trimming took 3 bases from V and 5 from J, leaving 17 bases between them. The CDR3 runs 15 residues. The CDR3 protein is CASSSRWAGFETQYF. The CDR3 DNA reads as TGTGCCAGCAGCTCCCGCTGGGCAGGGTTCGAGACCCAGTACTTC.

This clone was recorded only once. The chain recombines TRBV6-6 with TRBJ1-2; D is undetermined. Trimming removed 5 bases from V and 3 bases from J, with 13 bases in between. The CDR3 extends over 14 amino acids. Germline CDR1 reads MNHNY; CDR2 reads SVGAGI (reference sequence). CDR3 in amino acids: CASSDPPGYYGYTF. The CDR3 DNA sequence: TGTGCCAGCAGTGACCCCCCAGGCTACTATGGCTACACCTTC.

The J gene is TRBJ2-7, the V gene TRBV19; tentatively, D is TRBD1 (5 bases). This CDR3 comprises 13 residues. Between the trimmed V and J ends, which lost 7 bases and 1 base, there was a span of 11 bases. Germline V gene lookup returns CDR1 LNHDA and CDR2 SQIVND (reference sequence). CDR3 sequence: CASTPTDSYEQYF. The CDR3 DNA sequence: TGTGCCAGTACCCCGACAGATTCCTACGAGCAGTACTTC.

This chain links TRBV18 with TRBJ1-1; D is undetermined. V lost 1 base, J lost 1 base, and 10 bases lay in between. The V gene's germline CDR1 is KGHSH and CDR2 LQKENI. This CDR3 region has 15 residues. CDR3 in DNA: TGTGCCAGCTCACCACGACTCGAACAGAACACTGAAGCTTTCTTT. As protein: CASSPRLEQNTEAFF.